This TCR beta chain was documented in a study of identical twins (TCRdb year 2016). Regarding the research as a whole: TCR alpha and beta repertoires from monozygotic twins, unrelated adults of various ages and cord blood were deep-sequenced to test whether fetal clonotypes persist. Replicate twin experiments were performed at different times using different library preparation protocols to rule out contamination.

Comment on this clonotype: The antigen it binds to is not known. It has no much larger one-base neighbor in the sample; base qualities were not kept.

Every donor in the study was a healthy Caucasian. The study also sequenced three unrelated non-twin adults: a male aged 18 to 29, a male aged 50 to 60 and a female aged 50 to 60. Miltenyi CD45RO+ enrichment and human naive T-cell isolation kits were used to isolate memory (CD45RO+) and naive T cells from PBMC. There are 19 amino acids in the CDR3, from cysteine to phenylalanine inclusive. CDR3 DNA only is kept here, 57 bases in frame from base 1. V is cut by 0 bases and J by 3 bases, and the space between the germline ends is 23 bases. CDR1 and CDR2, per the germline V gene, are SGHDN and FVKESK. General findings and caveats noted by the study authors: Because the same donors could not be followed over many years, conclusions were based on cross-sectional statistical analysis. Zero-insertion analyses could be partly confounded by invariant T cells such as MAIT and iNKT, although diverse VJ usage argued against such confounding for most clonotypes. Compared with coincidental sharing between unrelated individuals, out-of-frame TCR alpha sequences shared between twins showed an excess of sequences with low generation probability. Out-of-frame TCR alpha sharing in monozygotic twins was systematically underestimated by recombination models, whereas sharing between unrelated individuals was in agreement with the recombination models. Abundant cord blood beta clonotypes had fewer insertions, young adult naive repertoires showed a similar but weaker trend, and memory repertoires showed no such trend. In beta out-of-frame sequences, excess twin sharing was weaker, because having fewer shared sequences lowered the signal-to-noise ratio.

Library prep was done by 5' RACE. The run used an Illumina HiSeq 2000. Template switching introduced a universal primer binding site; the final cDNA contained a unique molecular identifier, enabling accurate counting of TCR cDNA molecules. Specific primers in the conserved constant-segment region were used to synthesize first-strand cDNA for TCR alpha and beta chains. To control for contamination, every cDNA library carried two barcodes: a SMART-Mk sample barcode plus Illumina barcodes. Two successive PCR steps introduced TruSeq adapter sequences along with Illumina sample barcodes. The TCR alpha and beta cDNA libraries were sequenced on the Illumina HiSeq platform using custom primers. Concerning the study's data processing: MiGEC processed the raw reads to extract unique molecular identifiers, while MiXCR was used to determine the CDR3 positions. For each individual, recombination models were inferred using an EM algorithm with the repgenHMM and IGoR tools. The tcR package in R was used for shared clonotype analysis, with sharing normalized by the product of cloneset sizes. To study raw recombination without the effects of thymic and clonal selection, out-of-frame nonproductive sequences were analyzed. The raw public reads went through TCRdb reprocessing: fastp at Q25, MiXCR clone calling, in-frame beta chains kept. Every distinct CDR3 protein forms one entry, paired with its most common genes and DNA. Clone size and V and J calls follow TCRdb, not the original study. The sample table records hundreds of thousands of distinct CDR3 sequences; roughly 6% of these occur just once. The ten largest clonotypes hold around 1.9% of the sample.

This sequence originates from a man aged 18 to 29 in good health. The sample was naive T cells sorted from blood. The cell subset or site tag for this specimen amounts to: cells isolated with a human naive T-cell isolation kit. The rearranged segments are TRBV14 and TRBJ1-2, with a tentative D gene TRBD1 over 6 matching bases. The sequence in DNA is TGTGCCAGCAGCCAAGATCTAGGGACATTATCGGTGGGGGACTATGGCTACACCTTC. It is translated as CASSQDLGTLSVGDYGYTF.